These T cell receptor beta chains were read from a single sample in a study of blood T cells in healthy people across ages. TCRdb passed the 5' RACE reads through MiXCR, listing each CDR3 protein once. The data hold over 1,300,000 distinct CDR3 sequences, with around 59% observed a single time. The specimen sequenced was blood. The receptors shown here come from a man aged 18 to 29 in good health. Both conserved end residues are trimmed from each CDR3. The D gene is left open where the match is weak.

d_gene | j_gene | v_gene | len | CDR3aa
. | TRBJ2-4 | TRBV5-4 | 13 | ASSLGWGTKNIQY
. | TRBJ1-1 | TRBV29-1 | 11 | SSRATHNTEAF
. | TRBJ2-5 | TRBV4-1 | 14 | ASRPDGGVGRETQY
TRBD1 | TRBJ1-2 | TRBV20-1 | 10 | SAWGQNYGYT
TRBD2 | TRBJ2-4 | TRBV2 | 12 | ASTPQAGVNIQY
. | TRBJ2-3 | TRBV4-2 | 10 | ASGDFRDTQY
. | TRBJ2-1 | TRBV20-1 | 12 | SASVYGNYNEQF
TRBD2 | TRBJ2-3 | TRBV6-1 | 15 | ASSEVTSGGLTDTQY
TRBD2 | TRBJ2-7 | TRBV11-2 | 12 | ASSGEGTSYEQY
. | TRBJ2-1 | TRBV27 | 14 | ASATGRGSSYNEQF
. | TRBJ1-1 | TRBV3-1 | 13 | ASSQGPAGHTEAF
. | TRBJ2-1 | TRBV7-2 | 13 | ASSPGTVVSDEQF
TRBD1 | TRBJ1-3 | TRBV5-1 | 14 | ASSLDGRGPGNTIY
. | TRBJ1-4 | TRBV5-5 | 14 | ASSLGLLEANEKLF
. | TRBJ2-7 | TRBV7-9 | 11 | ASSTPGMGEQY
. | TRBJ1-2 | TRBV5-8 | 11 | ASRFRRGDGYT
. | TRBJ2-7 | TRBV7-9 | 8 | ASTPGEQY
TRBD1 | TRBJ2-3 | TRBV11-1 | 14 | ASSHGQVPFTDPQY
TRBD1 | TRBJ2-7 | TRBV20-1 | 11 | SATTGTGYEQY
TRBD2 | . | TRBV20-1 | 16 | SAREGKRGGPNSYEQY
. | TRBJ2-1 | TRBV29-1 | 13 | SVERGGPGGNEQF
TRBD2 | TRBJ2-5 | TRBV7-8 | 12 | ASSSSGGRQTQY
. | TRBJ2-7 | TRBV25-1 | 12 | ASSAPGLRSEQY
. | TRBJ2-7 | TRBV10-3 | 12 | AIKGPSGINEQY
TRBD1 | . | TRBV15 | 12 | ATSREGRGYEQY
. | TRBJ1-1 | TRBV20-1 | 9 | SARPGVEAF
. | TRBJ2-3 | TRBV4-3 | 16 | ASSQDISLGVPTDTQY
. | TRBJ1-5 | TRBV6-5 | 16 | ASSYITSGSLRDQPQH
. | TRBJ1-2 | TRBV6-5 | 13 | ASSPKGTQDYGYT
. | TRBJ2-1 | TRBV27 | 11 | ASRLDPGNEQF
. | TRBJ2-3 | TRBV4-3 | 11 | ASSQTTPDKQY
. | TRBJ2-1 | TRBV20-1 | 9 | SARFGQSQF
TRBD2 | TRBJ2-5 | TRBV3-1 | 15 | ASSQGRLAGGRGTQY
. | . | TRBV5-8 | 13 | ASSLVRDGHYEQY
. | TRBJ2-2 | TRBV11-2 | 11 | ASSLVRRGELF
. | TRBJ1-2 | TRBV9 | 13 | ASSRPGAALYGYT
TRBD1 | TRBJ2-7 | TRBV29-1 | 12 | SVGDRAGLDEQY
TRBD1 | TRBJ1-1 | TRBV28 | 13 | ASRAETGLASEAF
TRBD1 | TRBJ1-2 | TRBV20-1 | 12 | SARGDRVSYGYT
. | TRBJ1-5 | TRBV9 | 11 | ASSVGSNQPQH
. | TRBJ1-1 | TRBV12-3/TRBV12-4 | 12 | ASRHRVGISEAF
. | TRBJ1-5 | TRBV4-3 | 13 | ASSQDGTDNQPQH
TRBD2 | TRBJ2-1 | TRBV3-1 | 14 | ASSQVWSSGMIEQF
TRBD1 | TRBJ1-6 | TRBV20-1 | 15 | SARAGQGRTYNSPLH
. | TRBJ2-3 | TRBV12-3/TRBV12-4 | 11 | ANSLGLLDTQY
. | TRBJ2-7 | TRBV20-1 | 11 | STGGLGQYEQY
. | TRBJ2-1 | TRBV7-9 | 15 | ASSLIWTFHNSNEQF
TRBD2 | TRBJ2-3 | TRBV5-1 | 18 | ASSSASGSGRAFLPYTQY
. | TRBJ2-1 | TRBV12-3/TRBV12-4 | 13 | ASSHFTGILDEQF
TRBD1 | TRBJ1-2 | TRBV29-1 | 11 | SVGQGMFHGYT
TRBD2 | TRBJ2-3 | TRBV12-3/TRBV12-4 | 20 | ASSRDRVTGLAETISTDTQY
. | TRBJ2-1 | TRBV14 | 12 | ASSFRSLNAEQF
TRBD2 | . | TRBV27 | 13 | ASSSLAGLLDEQY
TRBD1 | TRBJ1-1 | TRBV6-6 | 12 | ASTRPGQGFAAF
. | TRBJ1-2 | TRBV15 | 11 | ATSSQGAHGYT
. | TRBJ2-1 | TRBV4-3 | 14 | ASSQDISAGRYEQF